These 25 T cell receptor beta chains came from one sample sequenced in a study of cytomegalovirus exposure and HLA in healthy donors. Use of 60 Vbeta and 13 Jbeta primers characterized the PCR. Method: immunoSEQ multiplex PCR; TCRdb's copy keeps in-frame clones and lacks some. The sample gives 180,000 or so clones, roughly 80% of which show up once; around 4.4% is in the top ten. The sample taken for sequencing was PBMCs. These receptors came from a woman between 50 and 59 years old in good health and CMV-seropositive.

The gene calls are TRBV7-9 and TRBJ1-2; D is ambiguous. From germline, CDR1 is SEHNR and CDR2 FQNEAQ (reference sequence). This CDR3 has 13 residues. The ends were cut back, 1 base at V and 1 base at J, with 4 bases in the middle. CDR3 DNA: TGTGCCAGCAGCTTAGACGGTAACTATGGCTACACCTTC. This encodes CASSLDGNYGYTF.

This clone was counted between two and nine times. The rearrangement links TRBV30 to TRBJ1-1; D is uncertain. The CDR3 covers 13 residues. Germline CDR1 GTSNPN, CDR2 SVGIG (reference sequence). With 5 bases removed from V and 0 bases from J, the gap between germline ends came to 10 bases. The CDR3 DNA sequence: TGTGCCTGGCAACGGAGTTTGAACACTGAAGCTTTCTTT. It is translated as CAWQRSLNTEAFF.

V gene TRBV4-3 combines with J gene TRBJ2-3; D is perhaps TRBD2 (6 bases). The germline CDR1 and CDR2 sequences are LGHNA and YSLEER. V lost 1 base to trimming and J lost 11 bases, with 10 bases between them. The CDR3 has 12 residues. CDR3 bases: TGCGCCAGCAGCCAAGGCTCAGCGGGGCAGTATTTT. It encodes CASSQGSAGQYF.

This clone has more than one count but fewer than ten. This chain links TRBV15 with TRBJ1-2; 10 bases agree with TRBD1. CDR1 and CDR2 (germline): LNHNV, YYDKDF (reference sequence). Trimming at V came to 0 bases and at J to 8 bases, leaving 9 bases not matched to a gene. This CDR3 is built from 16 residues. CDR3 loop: CATSRDFGTGEKGYTF. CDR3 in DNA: TGTGCCACCAGCAGAGATTTTGGGACAGGGGAGAAAGGCTACACCTTC.

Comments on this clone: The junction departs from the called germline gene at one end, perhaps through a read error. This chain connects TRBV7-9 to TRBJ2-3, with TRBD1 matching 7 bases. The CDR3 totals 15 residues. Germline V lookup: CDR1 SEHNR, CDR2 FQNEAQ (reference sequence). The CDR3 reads CASIPRGTVTGTQYF. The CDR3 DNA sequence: TGTGCCAGCATACCCAGGGGGACAGTCACAGGTACGCAGTATTTT.

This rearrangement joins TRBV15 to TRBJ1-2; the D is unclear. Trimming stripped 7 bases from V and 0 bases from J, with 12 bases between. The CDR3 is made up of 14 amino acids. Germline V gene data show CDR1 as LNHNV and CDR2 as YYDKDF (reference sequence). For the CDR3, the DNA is TGTGCCACCACCCCGGGTAGGACTAACTATGGCTACACCTTC. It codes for CATTPGRTNYGYTF.

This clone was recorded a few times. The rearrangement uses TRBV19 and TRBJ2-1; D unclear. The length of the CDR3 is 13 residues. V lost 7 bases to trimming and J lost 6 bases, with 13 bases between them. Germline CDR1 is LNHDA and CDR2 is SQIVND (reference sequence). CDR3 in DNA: TGTGCCAGTACCCGCGTGAACGGCAATGAGCAGTTCTTC. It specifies CASTRVNGNEQFF.

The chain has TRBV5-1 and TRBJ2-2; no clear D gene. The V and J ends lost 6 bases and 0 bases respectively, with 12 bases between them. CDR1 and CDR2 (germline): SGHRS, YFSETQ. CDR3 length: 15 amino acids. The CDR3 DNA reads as TGCGCCAGCACCCTAATGCCACCGAACACCGGGGAGCTGTTTTTT. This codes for CASTLMPPNTGELFF.

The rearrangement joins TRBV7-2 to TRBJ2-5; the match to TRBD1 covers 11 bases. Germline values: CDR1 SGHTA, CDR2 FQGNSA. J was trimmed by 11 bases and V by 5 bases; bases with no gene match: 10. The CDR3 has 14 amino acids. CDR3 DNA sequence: TGTGCCAGCAGCCCAGGGACAGGGGGATTCGGGCAGTACTTC. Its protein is CASSPGTGGFGQYF.

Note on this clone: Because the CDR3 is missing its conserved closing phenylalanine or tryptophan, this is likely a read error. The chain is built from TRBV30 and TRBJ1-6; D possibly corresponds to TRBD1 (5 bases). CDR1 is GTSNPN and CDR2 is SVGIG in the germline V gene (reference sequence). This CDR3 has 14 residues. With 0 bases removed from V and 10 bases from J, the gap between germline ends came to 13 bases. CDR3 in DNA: TGTGCCTGGAGTGTATCCGGGGGTGGCTCACCCCTCCACCTT. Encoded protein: CAWSVSGGGSPLHL.

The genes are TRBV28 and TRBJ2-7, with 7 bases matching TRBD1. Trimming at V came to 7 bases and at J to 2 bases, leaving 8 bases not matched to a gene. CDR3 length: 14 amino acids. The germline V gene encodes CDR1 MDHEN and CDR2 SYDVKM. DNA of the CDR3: TGTGCCAGCACCCAAAGGACAGGTACCTACGAGCAGTACTTC. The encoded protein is CASTQRTGTYEQYF.

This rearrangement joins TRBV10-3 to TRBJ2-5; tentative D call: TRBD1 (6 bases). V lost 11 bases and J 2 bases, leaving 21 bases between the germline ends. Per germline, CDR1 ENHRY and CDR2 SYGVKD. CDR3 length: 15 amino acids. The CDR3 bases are TGTGCCGCCTCTCCTGGACAGCAACCGCAAGAGACCCAGTACTTC. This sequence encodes CAASPGQQPQETQYF.

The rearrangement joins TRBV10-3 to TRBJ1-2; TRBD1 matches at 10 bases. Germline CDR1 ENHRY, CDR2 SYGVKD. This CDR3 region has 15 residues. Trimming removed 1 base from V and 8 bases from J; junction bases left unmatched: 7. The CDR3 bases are TGTGCCATCAGTGAGTACTCGGGACAGGGGCGAGGCTACACCTTC. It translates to CAISEYSGQGRGYTF.

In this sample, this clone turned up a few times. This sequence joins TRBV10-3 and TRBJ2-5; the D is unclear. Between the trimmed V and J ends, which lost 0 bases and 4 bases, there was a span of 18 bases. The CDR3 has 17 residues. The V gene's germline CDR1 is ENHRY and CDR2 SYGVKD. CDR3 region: CAISESAGYQYRETQYF. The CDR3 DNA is TGTGCCATCAGTGAGTCTGCAGGTTATCAGTATCGAGAGACCCAGTACTTC.

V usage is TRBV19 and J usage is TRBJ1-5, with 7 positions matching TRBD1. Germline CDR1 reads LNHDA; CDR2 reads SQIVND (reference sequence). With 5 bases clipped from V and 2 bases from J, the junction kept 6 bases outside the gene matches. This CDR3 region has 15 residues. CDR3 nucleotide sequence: TGTGCCAGTAGTGCTAGGGGGCAGGGCAATCAGCCCCAGCATTTT. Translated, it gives CASSARGQGNQPQHF.

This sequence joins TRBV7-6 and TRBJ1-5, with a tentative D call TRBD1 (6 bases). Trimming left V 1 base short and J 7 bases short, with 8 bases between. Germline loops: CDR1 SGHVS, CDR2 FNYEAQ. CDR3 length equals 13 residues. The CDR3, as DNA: TGTGCCAGCAGCTTAGGGGGGCTACAGCCCCAGCATTTT. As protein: CASSLGGLQPQHF. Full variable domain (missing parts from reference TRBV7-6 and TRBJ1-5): GAGVSQSPRYKVTKRGQDVALRCDPISGHVSLYWYRQALGQGPEFLTYFNYEAQQDKSGLPNDRFSAERPEGSISTLTIQRTEQRDSAMYRCASSLGGLQPQHFGDGTRLSIL.

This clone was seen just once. The CDR3 nucleotides are TGTGCCAGCAGCTTGTACGGGGAACGGTATGGCTACACCTTC. Protein sequence: CASSLYGERYGYTF. This sequence joins TRBV5-8 and TRBJ1-2, with D unresolved. The germline V gene has CDR1 SGHTS and CDR2 YDEGEE. The CDR3 is 14 residues long. The V end was cut by 1 base, the J end by 5 bases, with 12 bases between.

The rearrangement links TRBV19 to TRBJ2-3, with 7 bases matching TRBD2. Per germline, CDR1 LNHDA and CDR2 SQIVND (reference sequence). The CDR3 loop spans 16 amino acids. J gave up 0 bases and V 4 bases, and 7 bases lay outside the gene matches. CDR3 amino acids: CASSRIAGSSTDTQYF. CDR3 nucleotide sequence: TGTGCCAGTAGTAGAATAGCGGGCTCTAGCACAGATACGCAGTATTTT.

CDR3 DNA sequence: TGTGCCAGCAGCCACTCAGGGGAACCTAATTCACCCCTCCACTTT. This encodes CASSHSGEPNSPLHF. The genes are TRBV7-3 and TRBJ1-6, with D perhaps matching TRBD1 (6 bases). Germline V gene lookup returns CDR1 SGHTA and CDR2 FQGTGA. Deletions cut 5 bases from V and 6 bases from J, with 14 bases between. The CDR3 loop spans 15 amino acids.

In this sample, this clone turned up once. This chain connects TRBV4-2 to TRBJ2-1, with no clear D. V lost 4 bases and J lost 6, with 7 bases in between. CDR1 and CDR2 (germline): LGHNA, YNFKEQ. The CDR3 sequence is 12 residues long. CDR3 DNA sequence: TGTGCCAGCAGCCCCCCCAGCAATGAGCAGTTCTTC. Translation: CASSPPSNEQFF.

The CDR3 region has the DNA TGTGCCAGCAGGGGAGAGCTGAACACTGAAGCTTTCTTT. Protein: CASRGELNTEAFF. The rearrangement uses TRBV11-2 and TRBJ1-1; no firm D call. The CDR3 is made up of 13 amino acids. CDR1 SGHAT and CDR2 FQNNGV come from the germline V gene. V lost 6 bases, J lost 0 bases, and 8 bases lay in between.

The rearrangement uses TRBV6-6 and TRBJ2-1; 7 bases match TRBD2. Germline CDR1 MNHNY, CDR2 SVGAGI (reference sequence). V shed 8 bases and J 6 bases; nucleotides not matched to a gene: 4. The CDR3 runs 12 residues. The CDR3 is CASGREFNEQFF. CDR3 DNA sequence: TGTGCCAGCGGGCGGGAGTTCAATGAGCAGTTCTTC.

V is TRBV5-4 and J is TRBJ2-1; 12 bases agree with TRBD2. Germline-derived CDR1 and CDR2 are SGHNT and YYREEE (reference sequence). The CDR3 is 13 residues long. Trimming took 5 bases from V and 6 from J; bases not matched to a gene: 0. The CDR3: CASRLAGGNEQFF. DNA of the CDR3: TGTGCCAGCAGACTAGCGGGGGGCAATGAGCAGTTCTTC.

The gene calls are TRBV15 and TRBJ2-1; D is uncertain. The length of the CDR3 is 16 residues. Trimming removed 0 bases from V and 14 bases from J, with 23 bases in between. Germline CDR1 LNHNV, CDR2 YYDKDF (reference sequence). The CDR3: CATSRDLAVRQSPEFF. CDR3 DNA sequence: TGTGCCACCAGCAGAGATCTGGCGGTGAGGCAGTCTCCCGAGTTCTTC.

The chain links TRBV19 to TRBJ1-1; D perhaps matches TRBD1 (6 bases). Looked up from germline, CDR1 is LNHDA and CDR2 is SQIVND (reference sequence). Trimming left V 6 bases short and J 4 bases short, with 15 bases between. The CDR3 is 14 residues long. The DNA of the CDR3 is TGTGCCAGTAGCCTCGGACAGTTGGGCACTGAAGCTTTCTTT. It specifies CASSLGQLGTEAFF.